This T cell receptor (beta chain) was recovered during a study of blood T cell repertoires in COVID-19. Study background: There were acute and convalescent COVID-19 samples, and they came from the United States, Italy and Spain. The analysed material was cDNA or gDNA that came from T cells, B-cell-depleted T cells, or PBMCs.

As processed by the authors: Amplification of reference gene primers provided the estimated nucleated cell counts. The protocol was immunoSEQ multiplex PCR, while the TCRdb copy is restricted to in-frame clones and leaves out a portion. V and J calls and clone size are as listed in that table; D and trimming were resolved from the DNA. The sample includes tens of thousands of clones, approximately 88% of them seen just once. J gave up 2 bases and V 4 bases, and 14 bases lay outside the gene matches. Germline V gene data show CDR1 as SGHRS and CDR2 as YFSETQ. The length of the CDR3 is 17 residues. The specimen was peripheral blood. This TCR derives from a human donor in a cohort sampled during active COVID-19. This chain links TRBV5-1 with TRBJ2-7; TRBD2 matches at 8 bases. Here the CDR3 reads CASSPLGIAGSTYEQYF. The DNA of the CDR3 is TGCGCCAGCAGCCCCCTGGGGATAGCGGGATCAACCTACGAGCAGTACTTC.